The T cell receptor beta chain under discussion was sequenced for a study of T cell repertoires in cytomegalovirus infection. Study-level information: Recently identified HLA-C-restricted CMV epitopes were among the peptides used. Through public TCR beta signatures, both CMV infection and matching HLA type were indicated.

Details on this clonotype: Its antigen is currently unknown.

Each CDR3 protein is one row after TCRdb ran MiXCR on the reads. The data hold approximately 1,000,000 distinct CDR3 sequences, with around a third observed a single time. Points from the study as a whole: What dominated the ex vivo response were HLA-C-restricted CMV-specific TCR beta clonotypes.

This specimen was cultured CD8+ T cells from PBMCs, taken from culture after CMV antigen stimulation. The clonotype comes from a human donor in good health (CMV status not recorded). Some clones in this sample may be carry-over from other donors' samples.

In nucleotides, the CDR3 is TGTGCCAGCAGGCGACTAGCGGGGGAGTTCAATGAGCAGTTCTTC. Translating gives CASRRLAGEFNEQFF. This chain joins TRBV6-2 or TRBV6-3 and TRBJ2-1; 12 bases map to TRBD2. Germline CDR1 reads MNHEY; CDR2 reads SVGEGT. This CDR3 spans 15 amino acids. The junction had 6 bases not matched to a gene; V was cut back by 6 bases and J by 6 bases.